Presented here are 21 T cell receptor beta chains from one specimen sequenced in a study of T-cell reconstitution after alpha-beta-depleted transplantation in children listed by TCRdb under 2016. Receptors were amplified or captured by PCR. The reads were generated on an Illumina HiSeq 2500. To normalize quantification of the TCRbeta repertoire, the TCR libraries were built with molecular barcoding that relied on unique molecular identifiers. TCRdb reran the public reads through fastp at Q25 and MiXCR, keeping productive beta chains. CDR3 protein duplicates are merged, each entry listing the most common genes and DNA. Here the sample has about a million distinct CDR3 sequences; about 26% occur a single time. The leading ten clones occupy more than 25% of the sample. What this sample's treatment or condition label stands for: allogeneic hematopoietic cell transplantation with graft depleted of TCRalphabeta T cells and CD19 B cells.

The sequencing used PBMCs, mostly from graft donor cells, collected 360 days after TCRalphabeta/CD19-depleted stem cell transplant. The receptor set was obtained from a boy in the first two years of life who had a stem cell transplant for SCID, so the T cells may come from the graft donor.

The CDR3 DNA sequence: TGTGCCACCAGCAGAGATCTGGTGGCCGGGGCCAACGTCCTGACTTTC. It translates to CATSRDLVAGANVLTF. The V and J genes are TRBV15 and TRBJ2-6, with D unclear. Germline CDR1 reads LNHNV; CDR2 reads YYDKDF (reference sequence). The V end was cut by 0 bases, the J end by 4 bases, with 10 bases between. The CDR3 length is 16 residues.

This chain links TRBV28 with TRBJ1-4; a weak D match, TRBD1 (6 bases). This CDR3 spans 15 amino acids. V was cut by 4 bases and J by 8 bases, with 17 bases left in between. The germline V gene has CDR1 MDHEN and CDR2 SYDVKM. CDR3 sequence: CASSSSGVDGEKLFF. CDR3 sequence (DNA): TGTGCCAGCAGTTCTTCAGGGGTGGATGGGGAAAAACTGTTTTTT.

The CDR3 DNA follows: TGTGCCAGCACCATCGACGGTACCTATGGCTACACCTTC. Amino acids: CASTIDGTYGYTF. This chain connects TRBV5-5 to TRBJ1-2; D is undetermined. Germline assignment: CDR1 SGHKS and CDR2 YYEKEE (reference sequence). With 6 bases removed from V and 4 bases from J, the gap between germline ends came to 13 bases. The CDR3 covers 13 residues.

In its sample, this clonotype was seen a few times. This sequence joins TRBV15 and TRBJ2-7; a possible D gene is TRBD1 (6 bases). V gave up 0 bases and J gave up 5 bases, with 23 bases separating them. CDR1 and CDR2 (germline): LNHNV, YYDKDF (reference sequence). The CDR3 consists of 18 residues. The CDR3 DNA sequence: TGTGCCACCAGCAGAGATCTACCCGGGGACACTATCTACCACGAGCAGTACTTC. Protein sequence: CATSRDLPGDTIYHEQYF.

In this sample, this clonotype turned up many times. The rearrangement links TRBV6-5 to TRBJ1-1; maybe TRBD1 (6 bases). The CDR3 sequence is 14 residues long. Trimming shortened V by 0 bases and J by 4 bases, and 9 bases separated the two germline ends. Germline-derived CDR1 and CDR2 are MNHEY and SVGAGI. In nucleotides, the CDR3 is TGTGCCAGCAGTTACTCCGGGGGCGGCACTGAAGCTTTCTTT. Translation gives CASSYSGGGTEAFF.

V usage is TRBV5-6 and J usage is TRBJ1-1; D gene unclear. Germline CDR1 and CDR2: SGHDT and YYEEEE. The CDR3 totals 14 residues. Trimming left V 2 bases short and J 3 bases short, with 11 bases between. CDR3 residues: CASSFGWPYTEAFF. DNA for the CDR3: TGTGCCAGCAGCTTCGGGTGGCCCTACACTGAAGCTTTCTTT.

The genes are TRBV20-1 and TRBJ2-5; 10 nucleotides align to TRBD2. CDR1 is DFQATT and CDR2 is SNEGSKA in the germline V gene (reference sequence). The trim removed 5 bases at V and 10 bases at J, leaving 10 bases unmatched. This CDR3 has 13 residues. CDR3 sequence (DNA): TGCAGTGCTCTTCCCGGGACTAGCGATGGCCAGTACTTC. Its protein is CSALPGTSDGQYF.

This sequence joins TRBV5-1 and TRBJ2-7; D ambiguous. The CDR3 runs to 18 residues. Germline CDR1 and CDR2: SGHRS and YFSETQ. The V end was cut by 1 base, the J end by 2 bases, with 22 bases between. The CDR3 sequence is CASSLSIVGGRSTYEQYF. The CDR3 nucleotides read TGCGCCAGCAGCTTGAGTATCGTTGGTGGCAGGAGTACCTACGAGCAGTACTTC.

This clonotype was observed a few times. This chain's CDR3 is CASSPRRGVAGANVLTF. The DNA of the CDR3 is TGTGCCAGCAGTCCCCGCCGAGGAGTTGCCGGGGCCAACGTCCTGACTTTC. The J gene is TRBJ2-6, the V gene TRBV12-3 or TRBV12-4; no definite D call. Trimming cost V 5 bases and J 4 bases, with 18 bases left between them. The CDR3 spans 17 residues.

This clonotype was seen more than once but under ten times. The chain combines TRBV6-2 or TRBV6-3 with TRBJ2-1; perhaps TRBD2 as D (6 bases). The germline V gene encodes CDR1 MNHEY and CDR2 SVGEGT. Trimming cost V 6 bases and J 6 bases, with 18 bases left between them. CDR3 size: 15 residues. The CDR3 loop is CASRQLNVGGNEQFF. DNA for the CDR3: TGTGCCAGCAGGCAGCTTAACGTGGGGGGCAATGAGCAGTTCTTC.

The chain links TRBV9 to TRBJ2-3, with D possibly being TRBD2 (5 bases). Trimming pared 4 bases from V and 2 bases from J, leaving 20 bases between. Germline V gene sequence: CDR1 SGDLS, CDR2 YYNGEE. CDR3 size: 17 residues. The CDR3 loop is CASSPHPQRFSTDTQYF. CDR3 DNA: TGTGCCAGCAGCCCTCACCCCCAGCGGTTCTCCACAGATACGCAGTATTTT.

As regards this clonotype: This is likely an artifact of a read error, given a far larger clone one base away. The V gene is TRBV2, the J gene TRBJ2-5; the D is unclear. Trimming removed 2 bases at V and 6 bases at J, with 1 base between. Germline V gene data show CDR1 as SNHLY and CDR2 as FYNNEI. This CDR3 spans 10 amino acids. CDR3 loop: CASSEQTQYF. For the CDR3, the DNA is TGTGCCAGCAGTGAACAGACCCAGTACTTC.

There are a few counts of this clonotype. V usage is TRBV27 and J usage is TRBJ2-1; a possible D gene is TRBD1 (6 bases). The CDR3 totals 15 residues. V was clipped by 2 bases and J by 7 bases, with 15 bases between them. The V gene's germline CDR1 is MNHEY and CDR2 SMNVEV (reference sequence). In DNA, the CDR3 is TGTGCCAGCAGTTTAGGGGCAGGGGATTGGAATGAGCAGTTCTTC. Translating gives CASSLGAGDWNEQFF.

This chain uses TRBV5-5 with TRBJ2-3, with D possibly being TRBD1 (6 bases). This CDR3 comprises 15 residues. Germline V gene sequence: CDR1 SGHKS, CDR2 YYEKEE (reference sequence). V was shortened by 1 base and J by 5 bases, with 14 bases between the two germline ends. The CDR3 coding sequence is TGTGCCAGCAGCTTGAACAGGGATCTCAGAGATACGCAGTATTTT. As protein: CASSLNRDLRDTQYF.

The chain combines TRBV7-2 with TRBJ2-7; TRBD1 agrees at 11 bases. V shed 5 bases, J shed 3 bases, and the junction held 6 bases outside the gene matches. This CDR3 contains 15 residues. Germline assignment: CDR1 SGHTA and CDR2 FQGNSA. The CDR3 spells CASSTYGTGGYEQYF. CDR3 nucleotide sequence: TGTGCCAGCAGCACTTACGGGACAGGGGGCTACGAGCAGTACTTC.

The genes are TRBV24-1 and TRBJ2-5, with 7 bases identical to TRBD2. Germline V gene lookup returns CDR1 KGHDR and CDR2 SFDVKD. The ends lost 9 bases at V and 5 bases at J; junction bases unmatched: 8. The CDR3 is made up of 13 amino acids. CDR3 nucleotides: TGTGCCACCGGCCAGCGGGGCCGGGAGACCCAGTACTTC. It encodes CATGQRGRETQYF.

This CDR3 is CASREGRDTQYF. The CDR3 region has the DNA TGCGCCAGCAGAGAGGGGAGGGATACGCAGTATTTT. The chain couples TRBV5-1 to TRBJ2-3; tentatively, D is TRBD2 (6 bases). This CDR3 is 12 amino acids long. V lost 5 bases to trimming and J lost 6 bases, with 10 bases between them. Germline lookup yields CDR1 SGHRS and CDR2 YFSETQ.

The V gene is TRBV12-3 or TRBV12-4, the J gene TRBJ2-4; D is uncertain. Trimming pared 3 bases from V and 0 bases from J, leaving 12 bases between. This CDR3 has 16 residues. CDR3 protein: CASSFGLELAKNIQYF. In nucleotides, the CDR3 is TGTGCCAGCAGTTTTGGGCTAGAACTAGCCAAAAACATTCAGTACTTC.

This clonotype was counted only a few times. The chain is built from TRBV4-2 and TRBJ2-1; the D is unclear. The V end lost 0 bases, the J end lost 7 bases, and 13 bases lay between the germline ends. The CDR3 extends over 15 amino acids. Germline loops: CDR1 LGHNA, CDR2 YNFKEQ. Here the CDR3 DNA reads TGTGCCAGCAGCCAAGATGGGGTGGGTCAGAATGAGCAGTTCTTC. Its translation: CASSQDGVGQNEQFF.

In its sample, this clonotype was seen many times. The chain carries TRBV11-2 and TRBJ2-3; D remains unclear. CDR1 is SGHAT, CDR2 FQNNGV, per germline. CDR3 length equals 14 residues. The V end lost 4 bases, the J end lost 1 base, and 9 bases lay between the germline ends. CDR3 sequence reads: CASSSWTGTDTQYF. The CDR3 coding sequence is TGTGCCAGCAGCTCGTGGACGGGCACAGATACGCAGTATTTT.

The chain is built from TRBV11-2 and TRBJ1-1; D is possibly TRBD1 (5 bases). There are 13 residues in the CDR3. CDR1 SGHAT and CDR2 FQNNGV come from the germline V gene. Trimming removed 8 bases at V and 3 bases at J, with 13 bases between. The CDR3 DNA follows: TGTGCCAGCCGGCGGGTCAGGGACACTGAAGCTTTCTTT. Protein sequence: CASRRVRDTEAFF.